These 8 T cell receptor beta chains originate from one sample sequenced in a study of monozygotic twins with inflammatory bowel disease. From its re-call of the 5' RACE reads, TCRdb lists each CDR3 protein once, without DNA. The table lists approximately 160,000 distinct CDR3 sequences. Sequenced sample: blood. These receptors were taken from a human donor with ulcerative colitis or Crohn's disease, or a healthy co-twin of an affected twin (not recorded which).

The rearrangement joins TRBV18 to TRBJ1-5. From germline, CDR1 is KGHSH and CDR2 LQKENI. The CDR3 extends over 15 amino acids. This CDR3 reads CASSPTDNSNQPQHF.

The chain couples TRBV18 to TRBJ2-2. Germline V gene lookup returns CDR1 KGHSH and CDR2 LQKENI. This CDR3 has 14 amino acids. CDR3: CASSPLLATGELFF.

V and J are TRBV29-1 and TRBJ2-5; TCRdb's D call of TRBD2 is untestable without DNA. CDR3 length: 12 amino acids. From germline, CDR1 is SQVTM and CDR2 ANQGSEA. CDR3 amino acids: CSGLAGGPTQYF. The full variable domain, rest sourced from reference TRBV29-1 and TRBJ2-5, is SAVISQKPSRDICQRGTSLTIQCQVDSQVTMMFWYRQQPGQSLTLIATANQGSEATYESGFVIDKFPISRPNLTFSTLTVSNMSPEDSSIYLCSGLAGGPTQYFGPGTRLLVL.

This chain joins TRBV5-4 and TRBJ2-2; TCRdb reports TRBD1, a call that lacks DNA to check it against. The CDR3 spans 17 residues. CDR1 is SGHNT and CDR2 is YYREEE in the germline V gene (reference sequence). The CDR3 spells CASSFPSGQANTGELFF.

V is TRBV20-1 and J is TRBJ1-5; the D call of TRBD1 rests on TCRdb alone, since no DNA is present to check it. Per the germline V gene, CDR1 is DFQATT and CDR2 is SNEGSKA (reference sequence). The CDR3 loop spans 15 amino acids. The CDR3: CSARTGGEDSQPQHF.

The V gene is TRBV7-9, the J gene TRBJ1-1; the D call of TRBD1 rests on TCRdb alone, since no DNA is present to check it. The CDR3 covers 13 residues. The V gene's germline CDR1 is SEHNR and CDR2 FQNEAQ (reference sequence). CDR3: CASSHRDGIEAFF.

The chain is built from TRBV20-1 and TRBJ2-6; the TCRdb call, TRBD1, lacks DNA for checking. CDR1 is DFQATT, CDR2 SNEGSKA, per germline (reference sequence). The CDR3 extends over 13 amino acids. Here the CDR3 reads CSVDRAGANVLTF.

The rearrangement joins TRBV29-1 to TRBJ2-5; TCRdb outputs TRBD2, but without DNA this stays unchecked. The V gene's germline CDR1 is SQVTM and CDR2 ANQGSEA. This CDR3 spans 14 amino acids. The CDR3 sequence: CSVGVVAGGETQYF.